This TCR beta chain emerged from a study of CD8 T cells in Susac syndrome. General study points: The relatively small number of individuals in the TCR sequencing and HLA analysis was acknowledged by the study.

Random hexamers served to reverse transcribe roughly 0.45 to 1 ug RNA. Across 54 Vbeta and 13 Jbeta, immunoSEQ multiplex PCR amplified TCR beta CDR3. TCRdb passed the immunoSEQ multiplex PCR reads through MiXCR, listing each CDR3 protein once. This table has roughly 200,000 distinct CDR3 sequences, roughly 94% appearing once. Concerning this clonotype: Its matching antigen is unknown.

The CDR3 is 14 amino acids. V shed 6 bases and J shed 1 base, with 15 bases lying between them. CDR1 DFQATT and CDR2 SNEGSKA come from the germline V gene (reference sequence). TCR beta sequencing covered blood CD8+ and CD4+ T cells. Negative isolation yielded the CD8+ and CD4+ T cells, while FACS enriched the TEMRA cells. The chain carries TRBV20-1 and TRBJ1-1; D call uncertain. The origin of this receptor is a human donor with multiple sclerosis. Sequenced sample: CD4+ T cells from PBMCs. DNA of the CDR3: TGCAGTGCCACTCCCGGACGGACGAACACTGAAGCTTTCTTT. Its translation is CSATPGRTNTEAFF.